A selection of T cell receptor beta chains follows, all from one sample in a study of cytotoxic CD8 clonotypes in ibrutinib-treated CLL. The protocol was immunoSEQ multiplex PCR, while the TCRdb copy is restricted to in-frame clones and leaves out a portion. The table records almost 250,000 clones, roughly 70% of them present only once. Source: PBMCs, taken after 24 months of ibrutinib treatment. Source of these receptors: a human donor with chronic lymphocytic leukemia. Both conserved end residues are part of each CDR3. Fields, in order: V gene, J gene, D gene, clone size, CDR3 DNA, CDR3 protein. The D gene is left open where the match is weak. The size of a clone is reported for some rows only, either as once, few or many, or as a class for expanded clones.

>TRBV28|TRBJ1-5|-|-
TGTGCCAGCAGTTTAGGGGGCGGACAGTCCCATCAGCCCCAGCATTTT
CASSLGGGQSHQPQHF
>TRBV25-1|TRBJ2-7|-|few
TGTGCCAGCAGTGAACAGGGTGTAAACGAGCAGTACTTC
CASSEQGVNEQYF
>TRBV6-5|TRBJ2-2|-|-
TGTGCCAGCAGTTACGACCCCCCGGGTCCTTCCGGGGAGCTGTTTTTT
CASSYDPPGPSGELFF
>TRBV5-8|TRBJ2-3|TRBD1|-
TGTGCCAGCAGCGAAGACAGGGGACGAGAGGATACGCAGTATTTT
CASSEDRGREDTQYF
>TRBV6-5|TRBJ2-7|TRBD2|-
TGTGCCAGCAGTTACGGCGAGCGGGGGGCCCACGAGCAGTACTTC
CASSYGERGAHEQYF
>TRBV19|TRBJ1-2|-|few
TGTGCCAGTAGTGAGACCGATTTAGCTAACTATGGCTACACCTTC
CASSETDLANYGYTF
>TRBV7-2|TRBJ1-5|-|-
TGTGCCAGCAGCTTAAGTACGGGAGGAAGCAATCAGCCCCAGCATTTT
CASSLSTGGSNQPQHF
>TRBV7-9|TRBJ2-3|-|-
TGTGCCAGCAGCTTTTTAGAGAGGGAGTTAGATACGCAGTATTTT
CASSFLERELDTQYF
>TRBV9|TRBJ1-6|TRBD1|-
TGTGCCAGCAGCCGGGACAGGGTAAATTCACCCCTCCACTTT
CASSRDRVNSPLHF
>TRBV28|TRBJ2-7|TRBD2|few
TGTGCCAGCAGTCTTAGCGGGAGAGGGCAGTACTTC
CASSLSGRGQYF
>TRBV11-2|TRBJ2-1|-|-
TGTGCCAGCAGCCCGGAGTCCCCTAGTCGCAATGAGCAGTTCTTC
CASSPESPSRNEQFF
>TRBV6-6|TRBJ1-1|-|-
TGTGCCAGCACCGGGATACGCACTGAAGCTTTCTTT
CASTGIRTEAFF
>TRBV30|TRBJ2-7|-|-
TGTGCCTGGAGTGTGGCAGGGATCGAGCAGTACTTC
CAWSVAGIEQYF